This T cell receptor (beta chain) is drawn from a study of CD8 T cells in Susac syndrome (dated by TCRdb to between 2018 and 2021). Background on the whole study: Of the Susac syndrome patients who were sequenced, eight or nine were in clinical remission while more than five had clinically active disease. At blood withdrawal, Susac syndrome patients were either therapy-naive, taking corticosteroids (in some cases with IVIg as well), or taking IVIg alone. The study used repertoire sequencing to test whether antigen drove CD8+ T cell activation and differentiation in Susac syndrome. What the research found in general, with its limitations: No clonal expansion was detected in the CD4+ T cell repertoire of Susac syndrome patients. The number of individuals in the TCR sequencing and HLA analysis was recognized as being relatively small.

RNA was extracted with the RNeasy kit and about 0.5 to 1 ug was reverse transcribed using random hexamers. The immunoSEQ multiplex PCR assay, covering 54 Vbeta and 13 Jbeta segments, was used to amplify TCR beta CDR3 regions. PCR amplification bias was corrected using a synthetic template baseline for primer optimization and computational correction. As for the authors' bioinformatics: Reads were annotated to V, D and J genes according to IMGT and were analyzed with immunoSEQ Analyzer, with only productive sequences retained. Clonality was calculated as one minus the Shannon entropy normalized by log2 of the number of productive unique sequences. For each patient and control, public and private clones were evaluated among the 100 most prevalent clones. Susac-specific clones were defined as absent from healthy and MS cohorts, 850 to 1,300 published viral clones and other ImmuneACCESS disease sequences. TCRdb handled the public reads itself, with Q25 trimming in fastp and clone calling in MiXCR, and kept productive beta chains. Rows with one shared CDR3 protein collapse into an entry with the most common genes and DNA. What appears here as the V and J calls and clone size reflects TCRdb's work, not the paper's. This sample is represented by around 170,000 distinct CDR3 sequences; approximately 94% of them were singletons. The ten largest clonotypes hold 0.075% to 0.1% of the sample.

Turning to this clonotype: The antigen it binds to is not known. Within one base of it there is no much larger clone, and no base qualities were kept.

High-throughput TCR beta sequencing profiled peripheral blood CD8+ and CD4+ T cells from healthy donors, Susac syndrome patients and multiple sclerosis patients. Recently defined diagnostic criteria for definite or probable disease were met by the Susac syndrome patients. CD8+ TEMRA cells were enriched by FACS, while bulk CD8+ and CD4+ T cells were purified by magnetic negative isolation. Blood was drawn into EDTA tubes, processed within 24 hours, and PBMCs were isolated by density gradient centrifugation. PBMCs intended for TCR sequencing were cryopreserved in liquid nitrogen and were subsequently thawed in a 37 degrees C water bath. The sorted or isolated CD4+, CD8+ and CD8+ TEMRA cells had a purity of 90% or higher. Ends trimmed: V by 4 bases, J by 7 bases; bases unmatched to a gene: 11. Including cysteine and phenylalanine, the CDR3 has 15 amino acids. Only the CDR3 portion is preserved as DNA: 45 bases, with reading frame beginning at the first base. From a lookup of the germline V gene, CDR1 and CDR2 are SGHDT and YYEEEE.

This receptor chain uses TRBV5-6 and TRBJ1-5; TRBD1 lines up with 7 middle nucleotides. This receptor was identified in a human donor with Susac syndrome. What was sequenced was CD4+ T cells from PBMCs. The CDR3 corresponds to CASSRRDSESQPQHF. The nucleotides are TGTGCCAGCAGCCGTAGGGACAGCGAATCACAGCCCCAGCATTTT. The variable domain in full, with residues beyond the CDR3 obtained from the reference TRBV5-6 and TRBJ1-5 genes, is DAGVTQSPTHLIKTRGQQVTLRCSPKSGHDTVSWYQQALGQGPQFIFQYYEEEERQRGNFPDRFSGHQFPNYSSELNVNALLLGDSALYLCASSRRDSESQPQHFGDGTRLSIL.